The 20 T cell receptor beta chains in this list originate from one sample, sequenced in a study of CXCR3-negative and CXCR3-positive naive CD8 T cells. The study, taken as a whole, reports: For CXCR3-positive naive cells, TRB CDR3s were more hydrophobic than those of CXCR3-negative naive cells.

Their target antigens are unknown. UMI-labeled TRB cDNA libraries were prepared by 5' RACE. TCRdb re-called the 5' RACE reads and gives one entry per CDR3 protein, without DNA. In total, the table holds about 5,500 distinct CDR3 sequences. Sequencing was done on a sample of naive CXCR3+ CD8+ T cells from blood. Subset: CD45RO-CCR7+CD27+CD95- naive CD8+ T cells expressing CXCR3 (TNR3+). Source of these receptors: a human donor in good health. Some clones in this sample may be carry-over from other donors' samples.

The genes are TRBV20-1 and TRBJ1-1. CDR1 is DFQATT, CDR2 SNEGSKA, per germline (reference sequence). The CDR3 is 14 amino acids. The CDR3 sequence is CSARDQRQNTEAFF.

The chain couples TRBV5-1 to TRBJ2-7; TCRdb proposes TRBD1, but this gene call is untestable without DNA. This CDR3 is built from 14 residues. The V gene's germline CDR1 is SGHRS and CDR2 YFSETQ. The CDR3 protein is CASSPGTGAYEQYF.

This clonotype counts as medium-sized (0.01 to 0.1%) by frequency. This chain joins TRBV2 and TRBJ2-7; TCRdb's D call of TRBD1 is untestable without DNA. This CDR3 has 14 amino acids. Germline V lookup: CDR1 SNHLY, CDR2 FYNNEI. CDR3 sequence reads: CASTGTGVYYEQYF.

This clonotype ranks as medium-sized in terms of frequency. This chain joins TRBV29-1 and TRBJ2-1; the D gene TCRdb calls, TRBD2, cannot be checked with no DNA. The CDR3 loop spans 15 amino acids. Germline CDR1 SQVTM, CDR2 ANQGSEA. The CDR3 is CSSAASGSTNNEQFF.

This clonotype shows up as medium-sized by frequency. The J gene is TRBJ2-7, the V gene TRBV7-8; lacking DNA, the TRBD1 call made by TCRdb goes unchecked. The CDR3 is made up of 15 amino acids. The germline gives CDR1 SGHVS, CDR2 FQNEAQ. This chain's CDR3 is CASSTAWTGGHEQYF.

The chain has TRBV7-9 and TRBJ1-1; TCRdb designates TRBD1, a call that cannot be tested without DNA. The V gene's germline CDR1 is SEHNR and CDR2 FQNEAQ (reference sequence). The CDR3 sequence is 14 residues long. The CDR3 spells CASSPGQGTTEAFF.

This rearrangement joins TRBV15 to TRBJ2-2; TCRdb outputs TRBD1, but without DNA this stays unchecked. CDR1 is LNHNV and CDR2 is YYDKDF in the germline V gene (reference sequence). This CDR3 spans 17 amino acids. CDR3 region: CATSKRPGQGSTGELFF.

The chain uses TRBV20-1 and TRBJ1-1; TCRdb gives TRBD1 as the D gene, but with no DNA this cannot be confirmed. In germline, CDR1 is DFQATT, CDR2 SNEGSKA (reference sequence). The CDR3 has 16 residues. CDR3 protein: CSARDLSQGVPAEAFF.

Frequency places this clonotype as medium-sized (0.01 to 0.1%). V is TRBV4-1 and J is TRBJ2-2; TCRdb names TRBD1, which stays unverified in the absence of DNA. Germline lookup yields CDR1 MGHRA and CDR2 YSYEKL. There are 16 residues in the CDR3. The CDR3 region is CASSQANGINTGELFF.

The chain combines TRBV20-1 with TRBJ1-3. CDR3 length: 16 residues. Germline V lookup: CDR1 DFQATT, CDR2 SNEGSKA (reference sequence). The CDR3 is CSAPDRYSAGGNTIYF.

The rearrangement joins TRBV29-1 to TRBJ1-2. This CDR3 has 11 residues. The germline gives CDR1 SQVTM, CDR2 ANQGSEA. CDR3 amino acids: CSAALPYGYTF.

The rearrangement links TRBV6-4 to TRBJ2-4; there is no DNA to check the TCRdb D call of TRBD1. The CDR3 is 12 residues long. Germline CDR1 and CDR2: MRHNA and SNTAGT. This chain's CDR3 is CANRPGKNIQYF.

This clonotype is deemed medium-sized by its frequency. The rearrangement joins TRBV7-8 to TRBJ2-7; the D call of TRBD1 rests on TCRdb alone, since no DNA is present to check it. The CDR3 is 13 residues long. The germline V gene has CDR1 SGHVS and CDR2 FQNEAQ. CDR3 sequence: CASSLHSGVEQYF.

The CDR3 reads CSVAARSTDTQYF. This chain uses TRBV29-1 with TRBJ2-3; TCRdb proposes TRBD1, but this gene call is untestable without DNA. This CDR3 region has 13 residues. CDR1 and CDR2 (germline): SQVTM, ANQGSEA.

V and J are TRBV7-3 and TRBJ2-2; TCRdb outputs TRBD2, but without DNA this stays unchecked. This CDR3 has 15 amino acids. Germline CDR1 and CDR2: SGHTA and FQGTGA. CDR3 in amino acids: CASSPLAGTTGELFF.

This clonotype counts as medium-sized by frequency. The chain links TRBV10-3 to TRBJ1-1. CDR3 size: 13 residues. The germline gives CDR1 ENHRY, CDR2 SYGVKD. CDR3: CAISDRANTEAFF.

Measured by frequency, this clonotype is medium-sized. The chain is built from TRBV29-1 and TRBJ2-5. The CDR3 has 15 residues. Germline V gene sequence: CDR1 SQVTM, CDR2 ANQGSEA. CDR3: CSVYGAAGDQETQYF.

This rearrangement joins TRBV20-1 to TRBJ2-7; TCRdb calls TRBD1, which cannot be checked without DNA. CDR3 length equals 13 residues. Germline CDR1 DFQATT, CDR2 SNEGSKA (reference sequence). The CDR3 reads CSASTGELYEQYF.

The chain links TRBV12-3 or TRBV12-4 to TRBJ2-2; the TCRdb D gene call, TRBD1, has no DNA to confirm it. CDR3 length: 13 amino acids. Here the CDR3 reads CASGQINTGELFF.

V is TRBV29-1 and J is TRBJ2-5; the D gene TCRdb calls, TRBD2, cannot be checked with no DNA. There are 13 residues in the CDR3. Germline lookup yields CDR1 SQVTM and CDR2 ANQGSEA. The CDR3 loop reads CSVTNSGAETQYF.